This TCR beta chain was obtained from a study of cytotoxic CD8 clonotypes in ibrutinib-treated CLL (dated by TCRdb to the early 2020s). At the level of the whole study: The cohort had 11 relapsed/refractory and approximately 15 treatment-naive patients; roughly 17 were IGHV unmutated. On average, each sample had 255,043 productive templates and about 89,000 productive rearrangements. Cryopreserved peripheral blood mononuclear cells were obtained prior to treatment, at the time of response, and at either disease progression or sustained remission. Of the 86 participants in the trial, approximately 26 had longitudinal samples available. Samples at response were collected after a median of about 11 months of treatment, with a range of 6 to 36 months. Responses were partial in roughly 25 patients and complete in 2; after median approximately 67 months follow-up, about 14 stayed in remission and 12 progressed. Every sample from remission and from progressive disease was obtained while the patients were still on ibrutinib.

On a MiSeq, deep resolution sequencing aimed for a depth between 1 in 1 million and 1 in 200,000 T cells, with each clonotype covered about 9.2x on average. The immunoSEQ hsTCRB Kit was used to generate the TCR beta libraries. The paper's data handling went like this. The data were analyzed with ImmunoSEQ Analyzer and ImmunoSEQ Data Assistant, and V, D and J gene assignments followed IMGT definitions. Clonality was computed as one minus normalized Shannon entropy of productive rearrangement frequencies, ranging from 0 to 1. Only overrepresented clonotypes making up at least 0.05% of each patient's repertoire were included in the public clonotype analysis. About a dozen age-matched healthy donor repertoires from immuneACCESS served as clonality controls. The immuneACCESS repertoire file appears here via TCRdb, limited to in-frame rearrangements. These files lack a portion of the clones; in checked studies, under half of the deficit traces to unresolved V genes, and the cause of the others is not known. That table furnishes V, J and clone size, whereas the DNA furnished D and trimming. The sample table records about 130,000 clones; 84% of these occur just once. The ten biggest clones cover 3% to 4% of the sample.

Overall study results and their limits: An increase in clonality was observed at ibrutinib response, with clonality remaining stable during sustained remission and falling back toward baseline at progression. Public clonotypes were rare and either contracted or stayed stable during treatment, and the rise in clonality at ibrutinib response reflected the expansion of private clonotypes. Sampling times were not matched between patients in sustained remission and patients whose disease was progressing, and lymph node repertoires were not examined. At baseline, clonality was higher than in age-matched healthy donors and showed a strong correlation with circulating CD8+ T-cell counts.

The sample's time point, from its label and the paper: 20 to 30 months on ibrutinib. For TCR beta library preparation, 1.5 to 2 micrograms of genomic DNA was extracted from cryopreserved PBMCs. Longitudinal blood samples from CLL patients on ibrutinib monotherapy were analyzed using high-throughput TCR beta sequencing. Patients were enrolled in a phase 2 open-label single-center ibrutinib monotherapy trial. A remark on this clone: It has no known antigen specificity. Per-nucleotide qualities are absent, and no much larger clonotype sits a single base away.

V is trimmed back by 5 bases and J by 2 bases, and the junction contains 13 bases that no gene match accounts for. CDR1 and CDR2 (SSHAT, FNYEAQ) derive from the germline V gene (reference sequence). The CDR3 has 18 amino acids, counting the end cysteine and phenylalanine. CDR3 DNA is the only sequence kept; it has 54 bases, read in frame from the first base. The chain couples TRBV7-7 to TRBJ2-3; a stretch of 10 junction bases matches TRBD1. The clonotype originates from a human donor with chronic lymphocytic leukemia. Sample: PBMCs, taken after 24 months of ibrutinib treatment. The DNA sequence is as follows: TGTGCCAGCAGCCCTTCGGGACAGGGGTTTCTTTTCACAGATACGCAGTATTTT. Its protein reads: CASSPSGQGFLFTDTQYF.